Included here is one T cell receptor (beta chain) sequence, with context. The antigen is not known. The data stem from a study of T cells after posttransplantation cyclophosphamide. Libraries were prepared by immunoSEQ multiplex PCR; TCRdb keeps only in-frame clonotypes and omits some of them. This repertoire shows approximately 10,000 clones, approximately 81% found once; its top ten account for approximately 3.5%. The junction had 9 bases not matched to a gene; V was cut back by 3 bases and J by 7 bases. Germline CDR1 and CDR2: MNHEY and SVGAGI. The CDR3 is 14 amino acids. General study results and limits: Donor CD8+ memory clones often dominated recipient blood repertoires at later times. After PTCy, TRB diversity resembled that of CNI/methotrexate controls. Skin or GI-infiltrating T cells shared few TRB sequences with blood.

Controls had myeloablative marrow grafts with methotrexate and calcineurin inhibitor, sampled at 1 year. V gene TRBV6-5 combines with J gene TRBJ2-7; 7 bases line up with TRBD2. This TCR was recovered from a male patient in his 30s who received an allogeneic stem cell transplant from an unrelated donor, was CMV-positive, and had acute GVHD only. Some of the T cells may derive from the graft donor. The material was PBMCs, obtained 367 days after allogeneic stem cell transplant with calcineurin inhibitor and methotrexate. CDR3 DNA sequence: TGTGCCAGCAGTTATTTCGCGGGAGACGGTGAGCAGTACTTC. Amino acid sequence: CASSYFAGDGEQYF.